The present TCR beta chain was sequenced within a study of T cell responses to AZD1222 COVID-19 vaccine. Clones were sequenced by immunoSEQ multiplex PCR, and TCRdb holds only the in-frame ones, with some missing. The data hold fewer than 85,000 clones, with around 86% observed a single time. This CDR3 contains 14 residues. Germline assignment: CDR1 LNHDA and CDR2 SQIVND (reference sequence). The V end lost 6 bases, the J end lost 8 bases, and 17 bases lay between the germline ends. The sequences come from peripheral blood, collected 28 days after the second AZD1222 dose. V is TRBV19 and J is TRBJ2-1; D possibly uses TRBD1 or TRBD2 (6 bases each). The clonotype originates from an adult who received the AZD1222 COVID-19 vaccine. In nucleotides, the CDR3 is TGTGCCAGTAGAAGAATCCAGGGGACTCATGAGCAGTTCTTC. Translation gives CASRRIQGTHEQFF.